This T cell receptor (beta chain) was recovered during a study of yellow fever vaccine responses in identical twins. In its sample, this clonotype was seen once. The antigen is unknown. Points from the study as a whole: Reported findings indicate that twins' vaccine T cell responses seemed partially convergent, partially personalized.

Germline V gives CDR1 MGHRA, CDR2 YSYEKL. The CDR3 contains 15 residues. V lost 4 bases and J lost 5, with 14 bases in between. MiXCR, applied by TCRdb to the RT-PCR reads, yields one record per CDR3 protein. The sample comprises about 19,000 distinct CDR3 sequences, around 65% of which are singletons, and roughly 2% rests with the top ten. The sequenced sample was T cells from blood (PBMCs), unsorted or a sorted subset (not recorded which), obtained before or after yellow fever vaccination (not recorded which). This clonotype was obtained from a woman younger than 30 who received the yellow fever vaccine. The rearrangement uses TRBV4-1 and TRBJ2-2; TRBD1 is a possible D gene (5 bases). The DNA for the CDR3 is TGCGCCAGCAGCCCTCGACAGCTTGAGACCGGGGAGCTGTTTTTT. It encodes CASSPRQLETGELFF.